The 2 T cell receptor beta chains in this list originate from one sample, sequenced in a study of read filtering for tumor transcriptome and immune sequencing. Molecular barcoded adaptors covering alpha/delta and beta/gamma chains were used on roughly 400 ng RNA. TCRdb ran MiXCR on the reads and lists one entry per CDR3 protein. The table has 130,000 or so distinct CDR3 sequences, roughly an eighth seen once; the top ten hold under 9%. The sequenced sample consisted of a population of CD138-negative cells sorted from bone marrow. The receptors originated from a donor at least 40 years old with multiple myeloma.

This clonotype has at least ten counts. The V call is TRBV12-3 or TRBV12-4, the J call TRBJ2-5; 14 positions agree with TRBD2. This CDR3 is built from 16 residues. Trimming removed 3 bases from V and 5 bases from J; junction bases left unmatched: 5. In nucleotides, the CDR3 is TGTGCCAGCAGTTTCCCGGGACTAGCGGGAGAGGAGACCCAGTACTTC. Translated, it gives CASSFPGLAGEETQYF.

The sample holds many counts of this clonotype. This chain joins TRBV20-1 and TRBJ2-7, with 9 bases matching TRBD1. CDR1 is DFQATT, CDR2 SNEGSKA, per germline (reference sequence). Losses at the gene ends were 7 bases for V and 6 bases for J; bases not matched to a gene: 10. CDR3 size: 13 residues. CDR3 region: CSVRGDRVSEQYF. DNA for the CDR3: TGCAGTGTCAGGGGGGACAGGGTGAGCGAGCAGTACTTC.